One and the same sample provided the 5 T cell receptor beta chains below, sequenced in a study of blood T cells in healthy people across ages. A second PCR of about 7 to 11 cycles used a sample-barcoded 5' primer and a J-beta primer mix. From the 5' RACE reads, TCRdb called clonotypes with MiXCR, one entry per CDR3 protein. Here the sample spans some 1 million distinct CDR3 sequences, 40% to 50% being singletons. The material sequenced was blood. The receptors come from a woman aged 60-75 years in good health.

This clonotype was counted ten times or more. The genes are TRBV6-2 or TRBV6-3 and TRBJ2-3; D might be TRBD1 or TRBD2, each matching 5 bases. The CDR3 is 14 amino acids. The germline V gene has CDR1 MNHEY and CDR2 SVGEGT. V lost 6 bases and J 6 bases, leaving 16 bases between the germline ends. As DNA, the CDR3 is TGTGCCAGCAGCGACGCGCACGGGACGGATACGCAGTATTTT. Its protein is CASSDAHGTDTQYF.

V is TRBV10-1 and J is TRBJ2-3; TRBD2 aligns across 9 bases. Trimming removed 9 bases from V and 7 bases from J; junction bases left unmatched: 5. The CDR3 loop spans 12 amino acids. The germline CDR1 and CDR2 sequences are WNHNN and SYGVQD (reference sequence). The CDR3 nucleotides are TGCGCCAGTGGGAGCGGGAGGAATACGCAGTATTTT. This codes for CASGSGRNTQYF.

CDR3 bases: TGTGCCAGCTCACGACAGGGGCAGGCTAGCGGGAACTACGAGCAGTACTTC. It yields the protein CASSRQGQASGNYEQYF. This chain connects TRBV11-2 to TRBJ2-4, with D maybe TRBD2 (9 bases). The J call may be faulty, since TRBJ2-7 better matches the DNA end. Germline V lookup: CDR1 SGHAT, CDR2 FQNNGV. CDR3 size: 17 residues.

This rearrangement joins TRBV5-1 to TRBJ2-1; D perhaps matches TRBD1 (6 bases). The CDR3 contains 15 residues. V was clipped by 4 bases and J by 0 bases, with 11 bases between them. The V gene's germline CDR1 is SGHRS and CDR2 YFSETQ. CDR3 DNA sequence: TGCGCCAGCAGCGATCAGGGGTCCTCCTACAATGAGCAGTTCTTC. Encoded protein: CASSDQGSSYNEQFF. The entire variable domain, with the rest obtained from reference TRBV5-1 and TRBJ2-1, is as follows: KAGVTQTPRYLIKTRGQQVTLSCSPISGHRSVSWYQQTPGQGLQFLFEYFSETQRNKGNFPGRFSGRQFSNSRSEMNVSTLELGDSALYLCASSDQGSSYNEQFFGPGTRLTVL.

In DNA form, the CDR3 reads TGTGCCAGCAGCTTAGTTCTGTTTAGCGGGAGTGGGGAGACCCAGTACTTC. Its translation is CASSLVLFSGSGETQYF. This chain uses TRBV7-8 with TRBJ2-5; 9 bases are a match to TRBD2. CDR1 is SGHVS and CDR2 is FQNEAQ in the germline V gene. With 1 base clipped from V and 5 bases from J, the junction kept 11 bases outside the gene matches. The CDR3 sequence is 17 residues long.